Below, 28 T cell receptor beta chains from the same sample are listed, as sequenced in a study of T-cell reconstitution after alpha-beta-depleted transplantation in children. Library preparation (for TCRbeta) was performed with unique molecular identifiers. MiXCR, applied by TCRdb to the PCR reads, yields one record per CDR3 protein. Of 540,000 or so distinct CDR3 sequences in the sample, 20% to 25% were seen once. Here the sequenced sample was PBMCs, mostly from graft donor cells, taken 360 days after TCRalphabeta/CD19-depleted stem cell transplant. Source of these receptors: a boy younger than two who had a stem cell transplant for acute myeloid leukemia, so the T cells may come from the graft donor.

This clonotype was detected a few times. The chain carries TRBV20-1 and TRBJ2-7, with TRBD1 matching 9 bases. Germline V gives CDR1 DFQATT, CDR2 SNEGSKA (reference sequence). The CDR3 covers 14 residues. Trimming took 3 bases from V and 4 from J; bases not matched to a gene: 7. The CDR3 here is CSARAGTGSYEQYF. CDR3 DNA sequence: TGCAGTGCTAGGGCCGGGACAGGGAGTTACGAGCAGTACTTC.

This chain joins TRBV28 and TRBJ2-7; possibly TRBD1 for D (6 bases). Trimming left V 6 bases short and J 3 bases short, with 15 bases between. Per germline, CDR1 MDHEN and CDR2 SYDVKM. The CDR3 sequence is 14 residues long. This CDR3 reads CASSPPEGDYEQYV. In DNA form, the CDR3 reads TGTGCCAGCAGCCCCCCCGAGGGGGACTACGAGCAGTACGTC.

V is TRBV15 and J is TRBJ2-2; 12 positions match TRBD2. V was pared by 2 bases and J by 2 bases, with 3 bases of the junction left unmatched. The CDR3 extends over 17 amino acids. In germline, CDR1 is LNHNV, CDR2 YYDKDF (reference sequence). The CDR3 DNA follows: TGTGCCACCAGCAGATCTAGCGGGGGGGTCAACACCGGGGAGCTGTTTTTT. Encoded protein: CATSRSSGGVNTGELFF.

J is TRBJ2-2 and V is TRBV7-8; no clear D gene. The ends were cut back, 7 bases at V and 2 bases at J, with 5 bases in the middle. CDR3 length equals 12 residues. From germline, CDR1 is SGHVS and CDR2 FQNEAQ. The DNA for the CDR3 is TGTGCCAGCACCCTTAACACCGGGGAGCTGTTTTTT. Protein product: CASTLNTGELFF.

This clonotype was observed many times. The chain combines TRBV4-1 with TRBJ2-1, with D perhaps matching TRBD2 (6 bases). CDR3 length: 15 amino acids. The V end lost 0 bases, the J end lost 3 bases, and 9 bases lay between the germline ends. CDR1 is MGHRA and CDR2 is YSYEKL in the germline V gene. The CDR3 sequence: CASSQEPGLYNEQFF. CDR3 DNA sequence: TGCGCCAGCAGCCAAGAACCGGGACTCTACAATGAGCAGTTCTTC.

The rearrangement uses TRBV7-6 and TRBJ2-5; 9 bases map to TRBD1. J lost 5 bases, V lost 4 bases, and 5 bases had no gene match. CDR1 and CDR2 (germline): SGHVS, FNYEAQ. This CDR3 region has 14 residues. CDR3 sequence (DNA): TGTGCCAGCAGCTCAGGACAGGGGTTGGAGACCCAGTACTTC. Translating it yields CASSSGQGLETQYF.

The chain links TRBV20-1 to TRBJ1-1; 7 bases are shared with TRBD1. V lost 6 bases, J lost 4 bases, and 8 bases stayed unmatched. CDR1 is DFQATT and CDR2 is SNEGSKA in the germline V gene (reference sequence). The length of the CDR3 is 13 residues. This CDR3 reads CSAATGMRTEAFF. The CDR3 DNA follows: TGCAGTGCCGCGACAGGGATGCGCACTGAAGCTTTCTTT.

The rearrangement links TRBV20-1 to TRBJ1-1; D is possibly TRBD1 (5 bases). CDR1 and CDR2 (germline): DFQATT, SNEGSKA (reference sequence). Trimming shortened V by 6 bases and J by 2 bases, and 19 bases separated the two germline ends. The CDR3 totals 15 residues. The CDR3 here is CSAPIRGGRNTEAFF. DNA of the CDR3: TGCAGTGCCCCGATTCGGGGGGGAAGAAACACTGAAGCTTTCTTT.

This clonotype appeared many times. The CDR3, as DNA: TGTGCCAGCAGCTTGGGCGCGGGGGCCTACAATGAGCAGTTCTTC. This translates into CASSLGAGAYNEQFF. The J gene is TRBJ2-1, the V gene TRBV7-2; 7 bases map to TRBD2. This CDR3 comprises 15 residues. CDR1 and CDR2 from the germline V gene are SGHTA and FQGNSA. V lost 3 bases, J lost 2 bases, and 4 bases stayed unmatched.

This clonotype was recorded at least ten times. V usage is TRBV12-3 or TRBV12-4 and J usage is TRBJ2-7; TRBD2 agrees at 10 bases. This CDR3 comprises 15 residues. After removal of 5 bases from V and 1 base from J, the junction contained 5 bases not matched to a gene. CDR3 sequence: CASSPQTSGSYEQYF. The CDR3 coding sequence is TGTGCCAGCAGTCCCCAGACTAGCGGGTCCTACGAGCAGTACTTC.

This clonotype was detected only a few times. As DNA, the CDR3 is TGTGCCAGCAGCTCCACTAGCGGGGGAGTCTACGAGCAGTACTTC. Protein: CASSSTSGGVYEQYF. The gene calls are TRBV11-1 and TRBJ2-7; TRBD2 agrees at 11 bases. Germline V CDR1 and CDR2: SGHAT, FQDESV (reference sequence). J lost 3 bases, V lost 4 bases, and 5 bases had no gene match. The CDR3 is made up of 15 amino acids.

The DNA for the CDR3 is TGTGCCAGCAGTAGCACAGGGGGCGCAATGTGGTATCAGCCCCAGCATTTT. Translation gives CASSSTGGAMWYQPQHF. This sequence joins TRBV28 and TRBJ1-5; 9 nucleotides align to TRBD1. The germline V gene has CDR1 MDHEN and CDR2 SYDVKM. This CDR3 has 17 amino acids. Unmatched junction bases numbered 13, after V lost 5 bases and J lost 5 bases.

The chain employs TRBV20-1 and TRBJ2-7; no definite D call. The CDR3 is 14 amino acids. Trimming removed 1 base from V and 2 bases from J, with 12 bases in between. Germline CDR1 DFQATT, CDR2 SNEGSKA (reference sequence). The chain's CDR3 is CSARGASPTYEQYF. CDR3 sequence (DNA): TGCAGTGCTAGAGGCGCCTCCCCTACCTACGAGCAGTACTTC.

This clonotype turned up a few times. The chain's CDR3 is CASRPDTSYEQYF. The CDR3 coding sequence is TGTGCCAGCAGACCCGACACCTCCTACGAGCAGTACTTC. The chain joins TRBV7-9 to TRBJ2-7; no clear D. The CDR3 length is 13 residues. Germline-derived CDR1 and CDR2 are SEHNR and FQNEAQ (reference sequence). V was shortened by 6 bases and J by 0 bases, with 9 bases between the two germline ends.

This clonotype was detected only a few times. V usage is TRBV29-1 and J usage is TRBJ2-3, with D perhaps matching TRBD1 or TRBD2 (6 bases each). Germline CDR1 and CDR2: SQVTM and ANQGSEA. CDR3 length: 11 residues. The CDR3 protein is CRGGFEDTQYF. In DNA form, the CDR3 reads TGCAGGGGGGGCTTTGAAGATACGCAGTATTTT.

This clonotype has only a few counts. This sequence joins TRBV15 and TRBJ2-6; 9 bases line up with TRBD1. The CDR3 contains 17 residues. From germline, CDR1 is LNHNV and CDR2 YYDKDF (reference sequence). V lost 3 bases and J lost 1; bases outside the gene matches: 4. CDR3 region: CATSRDRGLSGANVLTF. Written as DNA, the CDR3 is TGTGCCACCAGCAGGGACAGGGGATTGTCTGGGGCCAACGTCCTGACTTTC.

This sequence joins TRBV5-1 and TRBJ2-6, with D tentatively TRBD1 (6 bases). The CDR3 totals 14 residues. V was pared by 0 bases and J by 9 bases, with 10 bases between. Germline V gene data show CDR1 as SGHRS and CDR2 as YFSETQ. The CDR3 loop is CASSLEGDGNVLTF. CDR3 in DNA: TGCGCCAGCAGCTTGGAGGGGGATGGCAACGTCCTGACTTTC.

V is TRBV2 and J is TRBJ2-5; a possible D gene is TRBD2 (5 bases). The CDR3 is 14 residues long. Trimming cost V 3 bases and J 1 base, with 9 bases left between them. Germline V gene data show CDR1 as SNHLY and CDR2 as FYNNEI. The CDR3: CASSERAAQETQYF. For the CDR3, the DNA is TGTGCCAGCAGTGAGCGGGCAGCCCAAGAGACCCAGTACTTC. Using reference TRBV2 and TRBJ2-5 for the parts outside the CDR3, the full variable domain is EPEVTQTPSHQVTQMGQEVILRCVPISNHLYFYWYRQILGQKVEFLVSFYNNEISEKSEIFDDQFSVERPDGSNFTLKIRSTKLEDSAMYFCASSERAAQETQYFGPGTRLLVL.

This chain's CDR3 is CSAPWDSPYEQYV. DNA of the CDR3: TGCAGTGCTCCGTGGGACTCCCCCTACGAGCAGTACGTC. The rearrangement joins TRBV20-1 to TRBJ2-7; the D gene is possibly TRBD2 (6 bases). The CDR3 is 13 residues long. Germline CDR1 is DFQATT and CDR2 is SNEGSKA (reference sequence). The V gene lost 5 bases and the J gene lost 2 bases, with 13 bases spanning the gap.

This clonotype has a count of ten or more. In DNA form, the CDR3 reads TGCGCCAGCAGCTTGAGGCAAACTAATGAAAAACTGTTTTTT. It translates to CASSLRQTNEKLFF. This chain connects TRBV5-1 to TRBJ1-4; D not certain. This CDR3 has 14 amino acids. Germline V CDR1 and CDR2: SGHRS, YFSETQ. V was shortened by 1 base and J by 1 base, with 5 bases between the two germline ends.

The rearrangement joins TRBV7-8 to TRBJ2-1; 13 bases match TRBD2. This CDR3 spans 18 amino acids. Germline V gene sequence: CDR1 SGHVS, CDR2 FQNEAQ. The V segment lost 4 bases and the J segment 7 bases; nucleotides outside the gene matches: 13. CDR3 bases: TGTGCCAGCAGCTCGGTCCGGGTACTAGCGGGGGGGCGGAATGAGCAGTTCTTC. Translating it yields CASSSVRVLAGGRNEQFF.

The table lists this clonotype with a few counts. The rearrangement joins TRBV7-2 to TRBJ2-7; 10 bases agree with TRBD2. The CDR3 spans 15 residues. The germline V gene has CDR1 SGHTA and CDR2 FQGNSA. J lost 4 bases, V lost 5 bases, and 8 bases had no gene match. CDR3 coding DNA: TGTGCCAGCAGCCCAACACCGGGACTAGCGTACGAGCAGTACTTC. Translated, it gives CASSPTPGLAYEQYF.

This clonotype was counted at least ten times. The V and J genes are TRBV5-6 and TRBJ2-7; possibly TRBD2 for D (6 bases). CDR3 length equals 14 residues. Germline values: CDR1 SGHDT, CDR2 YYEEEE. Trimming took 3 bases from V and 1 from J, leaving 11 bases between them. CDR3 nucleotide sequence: TGTGCCAGCAGCTGGGGGGACGGATCCTACGAGCAGTACGTC. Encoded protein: CASSWGDGSYEQYV.

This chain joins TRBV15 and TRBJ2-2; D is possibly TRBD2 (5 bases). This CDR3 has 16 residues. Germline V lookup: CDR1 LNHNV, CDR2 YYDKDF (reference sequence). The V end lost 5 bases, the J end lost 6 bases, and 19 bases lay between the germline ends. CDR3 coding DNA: TGTGCCACCAGCTTAACCGGGGTGTCATTCGCCGGGGAGCTGTTTTTT. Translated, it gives CATSLTGVSFAGELFF.

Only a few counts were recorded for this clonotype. CDR3 sequence: CSAVAGGAYAQPQHF. CDR3 in DNA: TGCAGTGCCGTCGCAGGGGGGGCGTATGCTCAGCCCCAGCATTTT. The V call is TRBV20-1, the J call TRBJ1-5, with 7 positions matching TRBD1. CDR3 length: 15 amino acids. The junction had 14 bases not matched to a gene; V was cut back by 6 bases and J by 6 bases. Germline V gene data show CDR1 as DFQATT and CDR2 as SNEGSKA (reference sequence).

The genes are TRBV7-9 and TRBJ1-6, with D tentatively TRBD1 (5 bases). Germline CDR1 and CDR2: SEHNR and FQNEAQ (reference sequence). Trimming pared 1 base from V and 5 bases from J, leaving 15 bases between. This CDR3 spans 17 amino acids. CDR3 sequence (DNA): TGTGCCAGCAGCTTAGTACTGGGGCCGAGAGATAATTCACCCCTCCACTTT. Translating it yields CASSLVLGPRDNSPLHF.

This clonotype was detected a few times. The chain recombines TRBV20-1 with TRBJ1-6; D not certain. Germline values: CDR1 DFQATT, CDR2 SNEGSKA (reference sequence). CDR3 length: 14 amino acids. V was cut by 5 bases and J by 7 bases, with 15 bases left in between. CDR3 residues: CSACRSALNSPLHF. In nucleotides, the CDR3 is TGCAGTGCTTGCCGTAGTGCACTCAATTCACCCCTCCACTTT.

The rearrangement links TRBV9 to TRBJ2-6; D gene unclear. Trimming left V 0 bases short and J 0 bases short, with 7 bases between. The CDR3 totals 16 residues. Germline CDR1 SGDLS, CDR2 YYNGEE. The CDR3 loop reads CASSVARHSGANVLTF. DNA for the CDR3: TGTGCCAGCAGCGTAGCACGACACTCTGGGGCCAACGTCCTGACTTTC.